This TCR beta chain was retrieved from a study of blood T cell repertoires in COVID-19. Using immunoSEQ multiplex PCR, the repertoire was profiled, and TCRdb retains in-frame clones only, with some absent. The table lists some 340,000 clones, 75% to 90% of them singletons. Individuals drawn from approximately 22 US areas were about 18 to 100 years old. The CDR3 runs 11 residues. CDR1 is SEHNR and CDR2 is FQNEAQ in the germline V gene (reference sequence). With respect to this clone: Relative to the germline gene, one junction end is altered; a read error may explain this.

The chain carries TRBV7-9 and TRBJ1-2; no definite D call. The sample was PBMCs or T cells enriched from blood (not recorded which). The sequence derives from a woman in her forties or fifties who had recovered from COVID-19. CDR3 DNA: TGTGCCAGCAGCCCTAACGATGGCTACACCTTC. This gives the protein CASSPNDGYTF.